These 4 T cell receptor beta chains were sequenced from one sample in a study of preoperative IRX-2 immunotherapy in early breast cancer. Treatment here: preoperative locoregional IRX-2 cytokine immunotherapy. Repertoires were generated with immunoSEQ multiplex PCR, while TCRdb's copy carries only in-frame clones and drops some. The sample lists about 19,000 clones; just under 85% were seen once. Sequencing was performed on lymph node tissue, taken after IRX-2 immunotherapy. The receptors stem from a human donor with breast cancer.

This sequence joins TRBV23-1 and TRBJ2-3; 8 bases are a match to TRBD1. TRBV23-1 is designated an ORF whose function remains uncertain. Trimming took 6 bases from V and 7 from J; bases not matched to a gene: 12. The CDR3 contains 15 residues. The DNA for the CDR3 is TGCGCCAGCAGCCTCCTAGCCGGACAGGGAAATACGCAGTATTTT. Its translation: CASSLLAGQGNTQYF.

This clone has just one count. V and J are TRBV6-8 and TRBJ1-5; D is ambiguous. V was shortened by 6 bases and J by 6 bases, with 15 bases between the two germline ends. Germline V lookup: CDR1 MNHGY, CDR2 SAAAGT. CDR3 length: 14 amino acids. The CDR3 DNA is TGTGCCAGCAGCCCCGCCAGTCTTACTCAGCCCCAGCATTTT. Protein product: CASSPASLTQPQHF.

This clone was seen once. The chain employs TRBV5-1 and TRBJ2-5; a weak D match, TRBD1 (6 bases). Trimming stripped 2 bases from V and 1 base from J, with 12 bases between. Germline V lookup: CDR1 SGHRS, CDR2 YFSETQ. The CDR3 is made up of 15 amino acids. CDR3: CASSFQGQTQETQYF. The CDR3 coding sequence is TGCGCCAGCAGCTTTCAAGGACAGACCCAAGAGACCCAGTACTTC.

This chain joins TRBV10-2 and TRBJ2-3; 10 bases align to TRBD2. The CDR3 consists of 15 residues. Germline V gene lookup returns CDR1 WSHSY and CDR2 SAAADI. Trimming cost V 6 bases and J 5 bases; bases outside gene matches: 8. Here the CDR3 reads CASREASGSIDTQYF. The CDR3 DNA reads as TGCGCCAGCAGGGAGGCTAGCGGGAGTATAGATACGCAGTATTTT.